These 5 T cell receptor beta chains were all obtained from the same sample, sequenced in a study of blood T cell repertoires in COVID-19. Here immunoSEQ multiplex PCR was the method, and the copy in TCRdb shows in-frame clones only, minus some. Of 130,000 or so clones in the sample, around 89% were seen once. Material: peripheral blood. These receptors originate from a man aged 65-85 years with active COVID-19.

This chain connects TRBV27 to TRBJ1-1; TRBD1 matches 9 bases. This CDR3 has 17 residues. Germline V lookup: CDR1 MNHEY, CDR2 SMNVEV (reference sequence). Unmatched junction bases numbered 11, after V lost 5 bases and J lost 1 base. CDR3 sequence reads: CASSHDGTGKGNTEAFF. Written as DNA, the CDR3 is TGTGCCAGCAGTCATGACGGGACAGGGAAAGGGAACACTGAAGCTTTCTTT.

The chain employs TRBV2 and TRBJ2-3, with TRBD2 matching 11 bases. Looked up from germline, CDR1 is SNHLY and CDR2 is FYNNEI. V trimming: 6 bases; J trimming: 1 base; junction bases outside the gene matches: 3. The CDR3 runs to 15 residues. The CDR3 bases are TGTGCCAGCAGGGTGACTAGCGGGGGCACAGATACGCAGTATTTT. It translates to CASRVTSGGTDTQYF.

The chain uses TRBV6-5 and TRBJ2-1; 8 nucleotides match TRBD1. Trimming cost V 7 bases and J 6 bases; bases outside gene matches: 8. CDR3 length: 14 amino acids. The V gene's germline CDR1 is MNHEY and CDR2 SVGAGI. The CDR3 spells CASISPRGRNEQFF. CDR3 bases: TGTGCCAGCATCTCCCCCAGGGGGCGCAATGAGCAGTTCTTC.

This chain joins TRBV15 and TRBJ2-1, with a possible D match to TRBD1 (5 bases). From germline, CDR1 is LNHNV and CDR2 YYDKDF (reference sequence). The CDR3 runs 14 residues. The V gene lost 5 bases and the J gene lost 7 bases, with 15 bases spanning the gap. As DNA, the CDR3 is TGTGCCACCAGCGATCCAGGGTTTGGGAATGAGCAGTTCTTC. It translates to CATSDPGFGNEQFF.

The CDR3 region has the DNA TGCGCCAGCAGCCTCCGGACAGGGCAAGAGACCCAGTACTTC. Translation gives CASSLRTGQETQYF. The chain combines TRBV5-1 with TRBJ2-5; TRBD1 aligns across 8 bases. This CDR3 has 14 residues. CDR1 is SGHRS, CDR2 YFSETQ, per germline. Germline trimming cut 4 bases from V and 2 bases from J; bases unmatched to any gene: 4.